This TCR beta chain was identified in a study of Ad26.COV2.S vaccination and SARS-CoV-2 variants. Background on the study: The vaccine Ad26.COV2.S was put into the muscle once, or twice with 56 days between.

Regarding treatment: 15 to 20 received Ad26.COV2.S at low or high dose, single or two shots; five or six received placebo; per-sample allocation not given. It was on day 63 after the first vaccine or placebo injection that samples were taken. Donation came from an adult in Boston who was aged 18-55 years. Profiling relied on immunoSEQ multiplex PCR, and the TCRdb table lists in-frame clones only, not all of them. The table shows around 340,000 clones, with about 86% occurring only once. The CDR3 loop spans 16 amino acids. Deletions cut 0 bases from V and 0 bases from J, with 11 bases between. CDR1 LGHDT and CDR2 YNNKEL come from the germline V gene (reference sequence).

The V call is TRBV3-1 (or the pseudogene TRBV3-2), the J call TRBJ1-1; D gene ambiguous. The clonotype originates from a person aged 18-60 years who received the Ad26.COV2.S COVID-19 vaccine or a placebo. This material consisted of peripheral blood, taken in a trial of Ad26.COV2.S vaccine versus placebo. The CDR3 DNA follows: TGTGCCAGCAGCCAAGACCTTGGCGTCCTGAACACTGAAGCTTTCTTT. Its protein is CASSQDLGVLNTEAFF.